One and the same sample provided the 30 T cell receptor beta chains below, sequenced in a study of T-cell reconstitution after alpha-beta-depleted transplantation in children. The library targeted TCRbeta and was prepared with unique molecular identifiers. MiXCR was run by TCRdb on the PCR reads, yielding one entry per CDR3 protein. The sample yields just under 250,000 distinct CDR3 sequences, about 26% seen once. The sequences come from PBMCs, collected before TCRalphabeta/CD19-depleted stem cell transplant. The receptors originated from a girl aged 2-10 years with Fanconi anemia, due to receive a stem cell transplant.

This clonotype showed up many times. The V call is TRBV27, the J call TRBJ2-1, with D possibly matching TRBD2 (5 bases). CDR3 length equals 14 residues. Germline V CDR1 and CDR2: MNHEY, SMNVEV (reference sequence). V shed 7 bases and J shed 4 bases, with 14 bases lying between them. The CDR3 sequence is CASNTASTYNEQFF. In nucleotides, the CDR3 is TGTGCCAGCAACACGGCTAGCACATACAATGAGCAGTTCTTC.

The chain uses TRBV29-1 and TRBJ2-1, with a weak D call TRBD2 (6 bases). The germline CDR1 and CDR2 sequences are SQVTM and ANQGSEA. Trimming left V 3 bases short and J 15 bases short, with 18 bases between. The CDR3 extends over 12 amino acids. The CDR3 spells CSVDYQGLGGFF. The CDR3 nucleotides are TGCAGCGTTGATTACCAGGGCCTGGGGGGGTTCTTC.

The chain couples TRBV12-3 or TRBV12-4 to TRBJ2-1, with 14 bases that match TRBD2. The junction had 6 bases not matched to a gene; V was cut back by 2 bases and J by 9 bases. The CDR3 is made up of 16 amino acids. CDR3 DNA sequence: TGTGCCAGCAGTTTACAGACTAGCGGGGGGGGACGTGAGCAGTTCTTC. Translated, it gives CASSLQTSGGGREQFF.

This clonotype has ten or more counts. The rearrangement joins TRBV29-1 to TRBJ2-7; weak D call: TRBD1 (5 bases). CDR3 size: 12 residues. V lost 7 bases to trimming and J lost 2 bases, with 12 bases between them. Germline V gene data show CDR1 as SQVTM and CDR2 as ANQGSEA. In DNA, the CDR3 is TGCAGCGCTTCGACAGACACCTACGAGCAGTACTTC. Its translation is CSASTDTYEQYF.

This clonotype has at least ten counts. This chain connects TRBV10-3 to TRBJ2-7, with 8 positions matching TRBD2. The CDR3 contains 15 residues. Germline V gene sequence: CDR1 ENHRY, CDR2 SYGVKD. J was trimmed by 2 bases and V by 3 bases; bases with no gene match: 6. The CDR3 loop reads CAISEPGLVTYEQYF. The DNA of the CDR3 is TGTGCCATCAGTGAACCGGGACTAGTAACCTACGAGCAGTACTTC.

This sequence joins TRBV29-1 and TRBJ2-7, with 8 nucleotides matching TRBD1. The germline CDR1 and CDR2 sequences are SQVTM and ANQGSEA. This CDR3 has 12 amino acids. After removal of 5 bases from V and 2 bases from J, the junction contained 2 bases not matched to a gene. The CDR3 DNA reads as TGCAGCGTTAGGACAGGGCCCTACGAGCAGTACTTC. As protein: CSVRTGPYEQYF.

The rearrangement uses TRBV27 and TRBJ2-1; TRBD2 matches 13 bases. Per the germline V gene, CDR1 is MNHEY and CDR2 is SMNVEV (reference sequence). V dropped 3 bases and J dropped 8; count of bases not matched to a gene: 7. This CDR3 contains 16 residues. The CDR3 region has the DNA TGTGCCAGCAGTTTCACACTAGCGGGAGGGTCGGATGAGCAGTTCTTC. Amino acids: CASSFTLAGGSDEQFF.

This clonotype showed up many times. The genes are TRBV11-2 and TRBJ2-2; D not resolved. Germline CDR1 reads SGHAT; CDR2 reads FQNNGV. This CDR3 has 15 residues. Trimming shortened V by 2 bases and J by 5 bases, and 12 bases separated the two germline ends. CDR3 region: CASSLTRPRTGELFF. CDR3 nucleotide sequence: TGTGCCAGCAGCTTAACCCGCCCAAGAACCGGGGAGCTGTTTTTT.

This clonotype occurred many times. The chain employs TRBV4-2 and TRBJ1-2; TRBD1 matches 10 bases. CDR3 size: 16 residues. The germline gives CDR1 LGHNA, CDR2 YNFKEQ. V dropped 1 base and J dropped 5; count of bases not matched to a gene: 7. CDR3 sequence reads: CASSQGVRDRGYGYTF. The CDR3 nucleotides are TGTGCCAGCAGCCAAGGGGTCCGGGACAGGGGTTATGGCTACACCTTC.

CDR3 in amino acids: CASSGLAGVRNYNEQFF. The CDR3 coding sequence is TGTGCCAGCTCAGGGCTAGCGGGAGTGAGGAACTACAATGAGCAGTTCTTC. This chain links TRBV18 with TRBJ2-1, with 10 bases matching TRBD2. Losses at the gene ends were 5 bases for V and 3 bases for J; bases not matched to a gene: 10. The CDR3 is 17 amino acids. Germline V lookup: CDR1 KGHSH, CDR2 LQKENI.

The V and J genes are TRBV2 and TRBJ2-7, with a possible D match to TRBD2 (5 bases). Trimming left V 5 bases short and J 7 bases short, with 12 bases between. CDR1 is SNHLY and CDR2 is FYNNEI in the germline V gene. This CDR3 has 12 residues. In DNA, the CDR3 is TGTGCCAGCAGTCTTCCACTAGGGGAGCAGTACTTC. This gives the protein CASSLPLGEQYF.

There are a few counts of this clonotype. This rearrangement joins TRBV5-1 to TRBJ2-1, with 13 bases aligning to TRBD2. Germline CDR1 and CDR2: SGHRS and YFSETQ. With 6 bases clipped from V and 5 bases from J, the junction kept 8 bases outside the gene matches. The CDR3 is 16 residues long. CDR3 in amino acids: CASTTSGGAVHNEQFF. In DNA form, the CDR3 reads TGCGCCAGCACCACTAGCGGGGGGGCAGTGCACAATGAGCAGTTCTTC.

This chain uses TRBV6-5 with TRBJ1-4, with D uncertain. This CDR3 has 15 amino acids. Germline-derived CDR1 and CDR2 are MNHEY and SVGAGI. V was clipped by 2 bases and J by 6 bases, with 13 bases between them. CDR3 in amino acids: CASSYRASRDEKLFF. In nucleotides, the CDR3 is TGTGCCAGCAGTTACCGAGCCTCACGGGATGAAAAACTGTTTTTT.

The CDR3 sequence: CSATGNTDTQYF. The CDR3 DNA follows: TGCAGTGCTACCGGGAACACAGATACGCAGTATTTT. This chain connects TRBV20-1 to TRBJ2-3, with D possibly matching TRBD2 (5 bases). The CDR3 is 12 residues long. Per the germline V gene, CDR1 is DFQATT and CDR2 is SNEGSKA (reference sequence). V was clipped by 4 bases and J by 2 bases, with 7 bases between them.

This chain uses TRBV20-1 with TRBJ1-1; a possible D gene is TRBD1 (5 bases). The V end was cut by 7 bases, the J end by 1 base, with 16 bases between. Germline V gene lookup returns CDR1 DFQATT and CDR2 SNEGSKA (reference sequence). The CDR3 is made up of 14 amino acids. In DNA, the CDR3 is TGCAGTGGTAAACGCAGGGCCGAGAACACTGAAGCTTTCTTT. This gives the protein CSGKRRAENTEAFF.

The sample holds many counts of this clonotype. This chain uses TRBV20-1 with TRBJ2-7; possibly TRBD2 for D (5 bases). The CDR3 length is 13 residues. The V end lost 6 bases, the J end lost 4 bases, and 16 bases lay between the germline ends. Germline V gives CDR1 DFQATT, CDR2 SNEGSKA (reference sequence). The CDR3: CSAKSGGIYEQYF. The CDR3 DNA follows: TGCAGTGCCAAAAGCGGCGGAATATACGAGCAGTACTTC.

Only a few counts were recorded for this clonotype. This chain connects TRBV4-2 to TRBJ2-3; the match to TRBD2 covers 10 bases. Germline CDR1 reads LGHNA; CDR2 reads YNFKEQ. V shed 0 bases, J shed 3 bases, and the junction held 6 bases outside the gene matches. The CDR3 has 17 residues. CDR3 bases: TGTGCCAGCAGCCAAGACCCCCTAGCGGGAGTTACAGATACGCAGTATTTT. Translating it yields CASSQDPLAGVTDTQYF.

The chain has TRBV7-8 and TRBJ2-1, with TRBD2 matching 11 bases. The CDR3 consists of 16 residues. V trimming: 2 bases; J trimming: 7 bases; junction bases outside the gene matches: 7. From germline, CDR1 is SGHVS and CDR2 FQNEAQ. CDR3 bases: TGTGCCAGCAGCTTAAGGGGACTAGCGGAATTTAATGAGCAGTTCTTC. Translation: CASSLRGLAEFNEQFF.

The genes are TRBV20-1 and TRBJ2-7, with 10 bases lining up with TRBD2. The V segment lost 3 bases and the J segment 2 bases; nucleotides outside the gene matches: 19. CDR3 size: 19 residues. The germline V gene encodes CDR1 DFQATT and CDR2 SNEGSKA (reference sequence). The CDR3 DNA is TGCAGTGCTAGGTACAGGGGGACAGCGGGAGGGCCCAGGGCCTACGAGCAGTACTTC. It is translated as CSARYRGTAGGPRAYEQYF.

The chain recombines TRBV7-2 with TRBJ2-5; 8 bases match TRBD1. This CDR3 spans 15 amino acids. V gave up 2 bases and J gave up 5 bases; unmatched junction bases: 7. Germline CDR1 and CDR2: SGHTA and FQGNSA. CDR3 sequence: CASSLRGTGGETQYF. As DNA, the CDR3 is TGTGCCAGCAGCTTAAGGGGTACAGGGGGGGAGACCCAGTACTTC.

Many counts were recorded for this clonotype. The J gene is TRBJ2-3, the V gene TRBV12-3 or TRBV12-4; 7 bases agree with TRBD1. V was clipped by 6 bases and J by 4 bases; unmatched bases: 7. This CDR3 has 14 residues. CDR3: CASSELQGSDTQYF. The CDR3 DNA sequence: TGTGCCAGCAGCGAGCTACAGGGGTCAGATACGCAGTATTTT.

V and J are TRBV20-1 and TRBJ2-3; 9 bases line up with TRBD2. The CDR3 covers 14 residues. Germline-derived CDR1 and CDR2 are DFQATT and SNEGSKA (reference sequence). V shed 4 bases and J 1 base; nucleotides not matched to a gene: 3. CDR3 protein: CSATWTSGTDTQYF. CDR3 sequence (DNA): TGCAGTGCTACCTGGACTAGCGGCACAGATACGCAGTATTTT.

This clonotype showed up many times. This chain uses TRBV27 with TRBJ2-3; maybe TRBD1 (6 bases). Germline assignment: CDR1 MNHEY and CDR2 SMNVEV (reference sequence). The CDR3 is 14 amino acids. Trimming shortened V by 7 bases and J by 3 bases, and 14 bases separated the two germline ends. Here the CDR3 reads CASNFLTGTDTQYF. The CDR3 DNA reads TGTGCCAGCAATTTCCTAACAGGGACAGATACGCAGTATTTT.

This clonotype was seen a handful of times. V usage is TRBV6-5 and J usage is TRBJ1-6; perhaps TRBD1 as D (6 bases). Germline V CDR1 and CDR2: MNHEY, SVGAGI. V lost 0 bases, J lost 9 bases, and 9 bases lay in between. This CDR3 is built from 14 residues. The DNA of the CDR3 is TGTGCCAGCAGTTACTCACAGGGCCCTTCACCCCTCCACTTT. Translating it yields CASSYSQGPSPLHF.

At least ten counts were recorded for this clonotype. The chain links TRBV7-9 to TRBJ2-7; tentative D call: TRBD1 (5 bases). The germline gives CDR1 SEHNR, CDR2 FQNEAQ (reference sequence). The CDR3 has 13 amino acids. The V end was cut by 5 bases, the J end by 5 bases, with 13 bases between. This CDR3 is CASSNTGTHEQYF. In nucleotides, the CDR3 is TGTGCCAGCAGCAATACAGGTACCCACGAGCAGTACTTC.

Only a few counts were recorded for this clonotype. V usage is TRBV4-1 and J usage is TRBJ2-1, with 10 bases that match TRBD2. Trimming took 0 bases from V and 3 from J; bases not matched to a gene: 14. The V gene's germline CDR1 is MGHRA and CDR2 YSYEKL. The CDR3 loop spans 20 amino acids. The DNA for the CDR3 is TGCGCCAGCAGCCAAGATGTCAAGCGGGAGGGCCGATTAGACTACAATGAGCAGTTCTTC. This gives the protein CASSQDVKREGRLDYNEQFF.

This clonotype appeared a few times. The rearrangement uses TRBV19 and TRBJ2-7; maybe TRBD2 (5 bases). V was trimmed by 1 base and J by 4 bases, leaving 14 bases between them. The germline V gene has CDR1 LNHDA and CDR2 SQIVND (reference sequence). CDR3 length: 15 residues. CDR3 residues: CASSIGPGKGYEQYF. DNA of the CDR3: TGTGCCAGTAGTATAGGGCCGGGGAAAGGATACGAGCAGTACTTC.

This clonotype was detected a few times. V is TRBV24-1 and J is TRBJ2-7; D call uncertain. CDR1 is KGHDR and CDR2 is SFDVKD in the germline V gene. This CDR3 contains 12 residues. The V end lost 3 bases, the J end lost 2 bases, and 4 bases lay between the germline ends. CDR3 sequence reads: CATSDGTYEQYF. The CDR3 region has the DNA TGTGCCACCAGTGATGGAACCTACGAGCAGTACTTC.

The chain has TRBV9 and TRBJ2-3; unclear D gene. CDR3 length: 15 amino acids. The germline V gene has CDR1 SGDLS and CDR2 YYNGEE. Between the trimmed V and J ends, which lost 2 bases and 6 bases, there was a span of 16 bases. CDR3 sequence (DNA): TGTGCCAGCAGCGTCTCCGTTTTAGGCCATGATACGCAGTATTTT. This encodes CASSVSVLGHDTQYF.

The V and J genes are TRBV12-3 or TRBV12-4 and TRBJ2-5, with 12 nucleotides matching TRBD2. The CDR3 covers 17 residues. J gave up 4 bases and V 3 bases, and 9 bases lay outside the gene matches. DNA of the CDR3: TGTGCCAGCAGTTTTTGGGGACTAGCGGGTAGAGGAGAGACCCAGTACTTC. This translates into CASSFWGLAGRGETQYF.